This T cell receptor beta chain was recorded in a study of blood T cell repertoires in COVID-19. This CDR3 spans 15 amino acids. The germline V gene has CDR1 SGHTA and CDR2 FQGNSA. With 3 bases clipped from V and 0 bases from J, the junction kept 5 bases outside the gene matches. Per the original methods: Nucleated cell number was recorded as an estimate derived from reference gene primer amplification. TCRdb's copy holds only in-frame clones and misses some; the assay was immunoSEQ multiplex PCR. V and J calls and clone size follow that table, whereas D and trimming were derived from the DNA. The sample has 86,000 or so clones, nearly 95% seen once.

The V and J genes are TRBV7-2 and TRBJ2-7, with 7 bases identical to TRBD2. Sequencing used peripheral blood. This receptor was identified in a human donor with active COVID-19. The donor label of this sample is uncertain. The CDR3 region is CASSFSGLNSYEQYF. The CDR3 region has the DNA TGTGCCAGCAGCTTTAGCGGGCTTAACTCCTACGAGCAGTACTTC.